What follows is one T cell receptor (beta chain) and its context. These data belong to a study of blood T cell repertoires in COVID-19. Only in-frame clones appear in the TCRdb table, and some are missing; sequencing was by immunoSEQ multiplex PCR. This table holds some 90,000 clones, 80% to 90% found once. V was clipped by 2 bases and J by 8 bases, with 15 bases between them. This CDR3 is 14 amino acids long. CDR1 is MNHEY, CDR2 SVGAGI, per germline. The receptor was derived from a man between 45 and 60 years old with acute or convalescent COVID-19. The sample was peripheral blood. The V and J genes are TRBV6-5 and TRBJ1-1; a weak D match, TRBD1 (6 bases). The CDR3 nucleotides are TGTGCCAGCAGTTACGCCCCTGGACAGACAGAAGCTTTCTTT. Its protein product is CASSYAPGQTEAFF.